This T cell receptor (beta chain) was observed in a study of T cells in Graves' hyperthyroidism and ophthalmopathy. Findings and limits, study-wide: Among thyroid clonotypes expanded above 0.001, most also appeared in blood.

This clonotype was picked up many times. Antigen: not known. The V and J ends lost 6 bases and 4 bases respectively, with 12 bases between them. This CDR3 contains 13 residues. Germline V gene data show CDR1 as SQVTM and CDR2 as ANQGSEA. Using RNA transcripts as the source, TCR beta CDR3 regions were amplified. The primer set for the first-round RT-PCR of the TCR CDR3 was HTBI. TCRdb fed the multiplex PCR reads into MiXCR, producing one record per CDR3 protein. The repertoire holds roughly 260,000 distinct CDR3 sequences, with more than 14% as singletons. Sequenced material: blood. The chain couples TRBV29-1 to TRBJ2-2, with a weak D call TRBD2 (6 bases). The clonotype comes from a woman in her 40s with Graves' hyperthyroidism that later progressed to Graves' ophthalmopathy. The CDR3 loop is CSVTLARTGELFF. The CDR3 region has the DNA TGCAGCGTCACCCTAGCGCGCACCGGGGAGCTGTTTTTT.